This TCR beta chain was sequenced for a study of blood T cell repertoires in COVID-19. About the research overall: COVID-19 samples from acute and convalescent phases originated in the United States, Italy and Spain. T cells, B-cell-depleted T cells, or PBMCs supplied cDNA or gDNA.

Sequencing was performed with immunoSEQ multiplex PCR; in TCRdb, only in-frame clones are kept and a portion is missing. Seen here are roughly 190,000 clones, around nine tenths observed once, and the top ten hold 5.5% to 7%. Sequenced material: peripheral blood. The sequence came from a man aged 35 to 55 with active or convalescent COVID-19.

This CDR3 is CASSPDFSSSYNSPLHF. Here the CDR3 DNA reads TGCGCCAGCAGCCCCGACTTCTCTAGCTCCTATAATTCACCCCTCCACTTT. The chain couples TRBV4-3 to TRBJ1-6; D not resolved. The length of the CDR3 is 17 residues. V lost 4 bases to trimming and J lost 0 bases, with 13 bases between them. Germline assignment: CDR1 LGHNA and CDR2 YSLEER.